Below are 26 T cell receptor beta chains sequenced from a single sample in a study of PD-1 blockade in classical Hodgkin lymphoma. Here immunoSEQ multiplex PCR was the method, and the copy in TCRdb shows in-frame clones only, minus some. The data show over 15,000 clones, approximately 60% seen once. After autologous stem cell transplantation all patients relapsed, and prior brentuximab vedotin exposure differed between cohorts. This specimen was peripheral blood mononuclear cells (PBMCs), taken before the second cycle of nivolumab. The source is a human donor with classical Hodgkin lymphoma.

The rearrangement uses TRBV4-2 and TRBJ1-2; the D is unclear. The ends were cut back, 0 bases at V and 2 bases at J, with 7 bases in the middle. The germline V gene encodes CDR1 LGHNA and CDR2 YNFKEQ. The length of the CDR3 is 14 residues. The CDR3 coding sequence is TGTGCCAGCAGCCAAGATGCTTTCAACTATGGCTACACCTTC. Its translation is CASSQDAFNYGYTF.

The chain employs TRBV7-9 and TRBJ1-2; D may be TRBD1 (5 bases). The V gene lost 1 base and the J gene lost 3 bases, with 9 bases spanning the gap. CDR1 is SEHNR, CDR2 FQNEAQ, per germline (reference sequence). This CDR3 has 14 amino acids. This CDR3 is CASSLGKGDYGYTF. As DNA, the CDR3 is TGTGCCAGCAGCTTAGGGAAAGGGGACTATGGCTACACCTTC.

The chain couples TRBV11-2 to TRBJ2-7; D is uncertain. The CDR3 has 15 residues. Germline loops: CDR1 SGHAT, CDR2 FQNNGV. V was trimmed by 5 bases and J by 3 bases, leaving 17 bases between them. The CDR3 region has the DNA TGTGCCAGCAGCCCCGGCGTCGGTCTCGGCTACGAGCAGTACTTC. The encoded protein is CASSPGVGLGYEQYF.

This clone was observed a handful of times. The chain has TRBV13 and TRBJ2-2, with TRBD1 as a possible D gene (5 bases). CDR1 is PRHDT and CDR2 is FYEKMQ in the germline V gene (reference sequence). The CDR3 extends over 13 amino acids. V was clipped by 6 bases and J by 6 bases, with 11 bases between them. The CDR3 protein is CASSDSWAGELFF. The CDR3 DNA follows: TGTGCCAGCAGTGACAGTTGGGCCGGGGAGCTGTTTTTT.

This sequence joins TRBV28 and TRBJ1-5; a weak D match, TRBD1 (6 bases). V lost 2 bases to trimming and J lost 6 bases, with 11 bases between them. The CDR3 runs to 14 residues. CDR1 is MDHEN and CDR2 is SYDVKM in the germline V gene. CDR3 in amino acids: CASSLRGGRQPQHF. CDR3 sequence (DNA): TGTGCCAGCAGTTTAAGGGGGGGCCGTCAGCCCCAGCATTTT.

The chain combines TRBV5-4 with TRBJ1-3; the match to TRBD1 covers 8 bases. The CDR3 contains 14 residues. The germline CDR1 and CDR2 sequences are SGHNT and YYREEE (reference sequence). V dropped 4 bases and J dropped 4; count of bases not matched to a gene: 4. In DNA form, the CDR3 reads TGTGCCAGCAGCCATCGGGACAGGGGAAACACCATATATTTT. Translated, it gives CASSHRDRGNTIYF. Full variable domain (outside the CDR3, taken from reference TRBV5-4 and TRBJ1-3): ETGVTQSPTHLIKTRGQQVTLRCSSQSGHNTVSWYQQALGQGPQFIFQYYREEENGRGNFPPRFSGLQFPNYSSELNVNALELDDSALYLCASSHRDRGNTIYFGEGSWLTVV.

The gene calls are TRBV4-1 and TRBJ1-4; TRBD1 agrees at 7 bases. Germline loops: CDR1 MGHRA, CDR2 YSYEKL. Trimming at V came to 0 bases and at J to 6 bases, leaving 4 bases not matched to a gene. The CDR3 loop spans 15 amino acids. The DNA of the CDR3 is TGCGCCAGCAGCCAAGATGAGGGGGCAGATGAAAAACTGTTTTTT. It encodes CASSQDEGADEKLFF.

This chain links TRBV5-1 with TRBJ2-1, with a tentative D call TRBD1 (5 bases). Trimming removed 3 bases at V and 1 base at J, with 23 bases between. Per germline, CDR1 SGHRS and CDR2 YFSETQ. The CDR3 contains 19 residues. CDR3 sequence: CASSCHRKVPRFSYNEQFF. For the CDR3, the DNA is TGCGCCAGCAGCTGCCACAGGAAGGTCCCGAGATTTTCCTACAATGAGCAGTTCTTC.

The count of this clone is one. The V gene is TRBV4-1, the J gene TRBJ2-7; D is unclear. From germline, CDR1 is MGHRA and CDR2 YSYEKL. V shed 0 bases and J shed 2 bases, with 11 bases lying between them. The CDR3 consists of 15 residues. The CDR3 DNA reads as TGCGCCAGCAGCCAAGAATCCGGCAGTACCTACGAGCAGTACTTC. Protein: CASSQESGSTYEQYF.

The CDR3 is CASSLLLAGVVTQETQYF. CDR3 DNA sequence: TGTGCCAGCTCACTATTACTAGCGGGAGTGGTGACCCAAGAGACCCAGTACTTC. The V and J genes are TRBV18 and TRBJ2-5; TRBD2 agrees at 11 bases. Looked up from germline, CDR1 is KGHSH and CDR2 is LQKENI. The CDR3 covers 18 residues. Germline trimming cut 4 bases from V and 1 base from J; bases unmatched to any gene: 11.

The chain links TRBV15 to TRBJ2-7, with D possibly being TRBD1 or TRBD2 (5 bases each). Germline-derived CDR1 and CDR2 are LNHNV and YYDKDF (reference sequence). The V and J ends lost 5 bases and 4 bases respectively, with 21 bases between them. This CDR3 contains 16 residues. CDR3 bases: TGTGCCACCAGCGCTCGCCGACAGCAAGGAGGATACGAGCAGTACTTC. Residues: CATSARRQQGGYEQYF. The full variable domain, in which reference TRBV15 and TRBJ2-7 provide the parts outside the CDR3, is DAMVIQNPRYQVTQFGKPVTLSCSQTLNHNVMYWYQQKSSQAPKLLFHYYDKDFNNEADTPDNFQSRRPNTSFCFLDIRSPGLGDTAMYLCATSARRQQGGYEQYFGPGTRLTVT.

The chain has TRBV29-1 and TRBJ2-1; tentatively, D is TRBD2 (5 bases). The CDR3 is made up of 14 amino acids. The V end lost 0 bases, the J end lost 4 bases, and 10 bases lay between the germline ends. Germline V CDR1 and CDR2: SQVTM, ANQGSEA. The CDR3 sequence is CSVEEGGRYNEQFF. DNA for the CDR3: TGCAGCGTTGAAGAAGGAGGCCGGTACAATGAGCAGTTCTTC.

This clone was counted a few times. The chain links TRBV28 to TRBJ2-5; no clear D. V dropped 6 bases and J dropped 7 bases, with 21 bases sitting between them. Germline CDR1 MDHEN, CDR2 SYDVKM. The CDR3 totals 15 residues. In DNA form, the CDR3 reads TGTGCCAGCAGACTAACCCTGGGCTCGGGCGGGACCCAGTACTTC. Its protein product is CASRLTLGSGGTQYF.

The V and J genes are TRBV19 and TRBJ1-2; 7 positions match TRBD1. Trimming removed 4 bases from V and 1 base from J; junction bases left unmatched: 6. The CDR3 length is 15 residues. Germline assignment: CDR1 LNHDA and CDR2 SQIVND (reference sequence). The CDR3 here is CASSTQGVDNYGYTF. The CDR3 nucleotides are TGTGCCAGTAGTACGCAGGGGGTAGATAACTATGGCTACACCTTC.

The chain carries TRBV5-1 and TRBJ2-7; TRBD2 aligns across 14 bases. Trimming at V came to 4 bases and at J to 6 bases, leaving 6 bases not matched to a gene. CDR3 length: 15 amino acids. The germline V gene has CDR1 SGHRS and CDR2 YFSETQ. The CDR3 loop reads CASSRLAGGAPEQYF. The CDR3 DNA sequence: TGCGCCAGCAGCCGACTAGCGGGAGGGGCCCCCGAGCAGTACTTC.

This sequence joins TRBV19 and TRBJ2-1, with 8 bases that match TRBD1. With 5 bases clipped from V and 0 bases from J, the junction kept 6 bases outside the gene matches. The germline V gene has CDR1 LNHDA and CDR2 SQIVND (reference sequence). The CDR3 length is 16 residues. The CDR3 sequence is CASSWTGTSSYNEQFF. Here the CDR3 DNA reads TGTGCCAGTAGTTGGACAGGGACGAGCTCCTACAATGAGCAGTTCTTC. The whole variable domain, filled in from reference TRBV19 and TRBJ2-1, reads DGGITQSPKYLFRKEGQNVTLSCEQNLNHDAMYWYRQDPGQGLRLIYYSQIVNDFQKGDIAEGYSVSREKKESFPLTVTSAQKNPTAFYLCASSWTGTSSYNEQFFGPGTRLTVL.

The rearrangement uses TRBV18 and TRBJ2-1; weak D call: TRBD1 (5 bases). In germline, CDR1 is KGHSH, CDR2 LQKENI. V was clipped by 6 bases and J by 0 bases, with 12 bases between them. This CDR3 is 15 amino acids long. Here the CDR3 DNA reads TGTGCCAGCTCGCGACAGAGAAACTCCTACAATGAGCAGTTCTTC. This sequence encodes CASSRQRNSYNEQFF.

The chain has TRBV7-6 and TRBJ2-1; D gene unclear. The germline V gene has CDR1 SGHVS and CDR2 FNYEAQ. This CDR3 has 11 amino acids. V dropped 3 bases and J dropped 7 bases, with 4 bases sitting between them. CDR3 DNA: TGTGCCAGCAGCTTGGGGAATGAGCAGTTCTTC. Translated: CASSLGNEQFF.

The CDR3 DNA reads TGTGCCAGCAGTTTATGGGGGGCAACAACTAATGAAAAACTGTTTTTT. Translating it yields CASSLWGATTNEKLFF. The J gene is TRBJ1-4, the V gene TRBV28; TRBD1 is a possible D gene (6 bases). This CDR3 is built from 16 residues. Germline CDR1 and CDR2: MDHEN and SYDVKM. Trimming pared 0 bases from V and 0 bases from J, leaving 8 bases between.

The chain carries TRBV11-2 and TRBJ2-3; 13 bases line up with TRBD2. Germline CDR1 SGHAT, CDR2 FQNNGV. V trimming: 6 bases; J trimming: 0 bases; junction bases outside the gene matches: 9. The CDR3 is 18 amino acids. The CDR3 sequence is CASRRTSGSPLSTDTQYF. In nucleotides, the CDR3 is TGTGCCAGCAGAAGGACTAGCGGGAGCCCCCTGAGCACAGATACGCAGTATTTT.

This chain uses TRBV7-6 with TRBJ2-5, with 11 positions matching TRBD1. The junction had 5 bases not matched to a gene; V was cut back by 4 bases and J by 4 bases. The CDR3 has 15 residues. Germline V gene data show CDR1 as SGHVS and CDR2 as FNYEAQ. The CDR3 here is CASSSWTGGGETQYF. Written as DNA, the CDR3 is TGTGCCAGCAGCTCTTGGACAGGGGGCGGAGAGACCCAGTACTTC.

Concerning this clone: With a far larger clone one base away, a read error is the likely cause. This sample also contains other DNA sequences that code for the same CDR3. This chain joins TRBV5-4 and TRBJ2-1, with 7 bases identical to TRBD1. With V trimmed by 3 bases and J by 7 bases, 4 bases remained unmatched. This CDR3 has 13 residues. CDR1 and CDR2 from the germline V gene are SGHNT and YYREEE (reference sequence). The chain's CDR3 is CASSWGTVNEQFF. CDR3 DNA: TGTGCCAGCAGCTGGGGGACAGTGAATGAGCAGTTCTTC.

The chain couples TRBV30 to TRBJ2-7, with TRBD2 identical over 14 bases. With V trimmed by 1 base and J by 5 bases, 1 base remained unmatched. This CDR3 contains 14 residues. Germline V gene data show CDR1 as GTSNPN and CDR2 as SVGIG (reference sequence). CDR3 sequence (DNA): TGTGCCTGGAGTGAGGGACTAGCGGGAGACGAGCAGTACTTC. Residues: CAWSEGLAGDEQYF.

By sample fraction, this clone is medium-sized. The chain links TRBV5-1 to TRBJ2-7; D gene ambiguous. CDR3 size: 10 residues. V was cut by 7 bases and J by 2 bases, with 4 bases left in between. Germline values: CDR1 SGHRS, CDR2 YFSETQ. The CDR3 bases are TGCGCCAGCCCTACCTACGAGCAGTACTTC. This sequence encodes CASPTYEQYF.

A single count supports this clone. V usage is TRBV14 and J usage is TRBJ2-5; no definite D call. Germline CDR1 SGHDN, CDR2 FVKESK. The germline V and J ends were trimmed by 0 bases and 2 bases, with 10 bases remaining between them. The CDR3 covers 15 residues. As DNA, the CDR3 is TGTGCCAGCAGCCAAGAGAAGAACAGACAAGAGACCCAGTACTTC. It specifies CASSQEKNRQETQYF.

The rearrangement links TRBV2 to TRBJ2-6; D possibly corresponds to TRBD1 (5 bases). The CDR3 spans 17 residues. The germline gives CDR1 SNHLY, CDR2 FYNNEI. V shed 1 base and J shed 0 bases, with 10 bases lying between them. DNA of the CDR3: TGTGCCAGCAGTGAAGTTGGGGCTTACTCTGGGGCCAACGTCCTGACTTTC. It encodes CASSEVGAYSGANVLTF. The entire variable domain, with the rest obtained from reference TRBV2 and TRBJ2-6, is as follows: EPEVTQTPSHQVTQMGQEVILRCVPISNHLYFYWYRQILGQKVEFLVSFYNNEISEKSEIFDDQFSVERPDGSNFTLKIRSTKLEDSAMYFCASSEVGAYSGANVLTFGAGSRLTVL.